Each of the 25 T cell receptor beta chains below was sequenced from the same sample in a study of CD8 T cells in Susac syndrome. Random-hexamer reverse transcription was applied to roughly 0.5 to 1 ug RNA. TCRdb re-called the immunoSEQ multiplex PCR reads through MiXCR, storing one row per CDR3 protein. The sample yields 100,000 to 150,000 distinct CDR3 sequences, over 80% seen once. The specimen sequenced was CD8+ T cells from PBMCs. These receptors were obtained from a human donor with multiple sclerosis.

The chain couples TRBV15 to TRBJ1-4, with D possibly matching TRBD1 (5 bases). Germline lookup yields CDR1 LNHNV and CDR2 YYDKDF (reference sequence). Between the trimmed V and J ends, which lost 1 base and 1 base, there was a span of 16 bases. The CDR3 sequence is 18 residues long. CDR3 DNA: TGTGCCACCAGCAGAGGACACACCGGGAGGGGAACTAATGAAAAACTGTTTTTT. This codes for CATSRGHTGRGTNEKLFF. The entire variable domain, with the rest obtained from reference TRBV15 and TRBJ1-4, is as follows: DAMVIQNPRYQVTQFGKPVTLSCSQTLNHNVMYWYQQKSSQAPKLLFHYYDKDFNNEADTPDNFQSRRPNTSFCFLDIRSPGLGDTAMYLCATSRGHTGRGTNEKLFFGSGTQLSVL.

This rearrangement joins TRBV6-5 to TRBJ1-2, with D unresolved. The CDR3 runs to 15 residues. The ends were cut back, 7 bases at V and 4 bases at J, with 19 bases in the middle. The germline V gene encodes CDR1 MNHEY and CDR2 SVGAGI. In nucleotides, the CDR3 is TGTGCCAGCAAGCAAAGTTTAGGGTTCGGCTATGGCTACACCTTC. It encodes CASKQSLGFGYGYTF.

The chain uses TRBV7-9 and TRBJ1-2; D remains unclear. Per germline, CDR1 SEHNR and CDR2 FQNEAQ (reference sequence). Trimming shortened V by 0 bases and J by 7 bases, and 15 bases separated the two germline ends. The CDR3 sequence is 15 residues long. CDR3 protein: CASSLAEADFFGYTF. DNA for the CDR3: TGTGCCAGCAGCTTAGCGGAGGCAGACTTCTTTGGCTACACCTTC.

The V and J genes are TRBV2 and TRBJ2-7; D perhaps matches TRBD2 (5 bases). CDR1 is SNHLY, CDR2 FYNNEI, per germline. The V end lost 8 bases, the J end lost 5 bases, and 16 bases lay between the germline ends. The CDR3 contains 13 residues. As DNA, the CDR3 is TGTGCCAGCGAAAATCCTAGCCCCCACGAGCAGTACGTC. Residues: CASENPSPHEQYV.

The chain uses TRBV27 and TRBJ2-1, with D possibly TRBD2 on 7 matching bases. The V end lost 7 bases, the J end lost 8 bases, and 21 bases lay between the germline ends. The CDR3 is 15 amino acids. In germline, CDR1 is MNHEY, CDR2 SMNVEV (reference sequence). CDR3 nucleotides: TGTGCCAGCACAACTGTGGGGGGGCCAGGAGATGAGCAGTTCTTC. This gives the protein CASTTVGGPGDEQFF.

This clonotype appeared a single time. This chain joins TRBV3-1 and TRBJ2-3; 7 nucleotides match TRBD1. The germline V gene has CDR1 LGHDT and CDR2 YNNKEL (reference sequence). CDR3 length: 22 amino acids. V shed 0 bases and J 2 bases; nucleotides not matched to a gene: 23. The CDR3 protein is CASSQEGGDRVWPNTITDTQYF. The CDR3 region has the DNA TGTGCCAGCAGCCAAGAAGGGGGTGACAGGGTTTGGCCCAACACCATCACAGATACGCAGTATTTT.

The chain joins TRBV6-1 to TRBJ2-7, with D unresolved. V lost 2 bases, J lost 5 bases, and 7 bases lay in between. Germline V gene lookup returns CDR1 MNHNS and CDR2 SASEGT. The CDR3 has 12 residues. For the CDR3, the DNA is TGTGCCAGCAGTGAATACCCGAACGAGCAGTACGTC. Translated, it gives CASSEYPNEQYV.

The CDR3 bases are TGTGCCAGCAGCGATTGGCGGGAGGGCCTGGGCAATGAGCAGTTCTTC. It yields the protein CASSDWREGLGNEQFF. This chain joins TRBV6-2 or TRBV6-3 and TRBJ2-1, with 9 positions matching TRBD2. CDR1 is MNHEY and CDR2 is SVGEGT in the germline V gene. Germline trimming cut 6 bases from V and 6 bases from J; bases unmatched to any gene: 12. The CDR3 consists of 16 residues.

The chain combines TRBV29-1 with TRBJ1-3; unclear D gene. The CDR3 length is 14 residues. V gave up 0 bases and J gave up 0 bases, with 6 bases separating them. Germline lookup yields CDR1 SQVTM and CDR2 ANQGSEA. In DNA, the CDR3 is TGCAGCGTTGAAGACCCGCTCTCTGGAAACACCATATATTTT. Amino acids: CSVEDPLSGNTIYF.

This chain joins TRBV29-1 and TRBJ1-2; 9 bases agree with TRBD1. Germline lookup yields CDR1 SQVTM and CDR2 ANQGSEA. Trimming removed 6 bases from V and 6 bases from J; junction bases left unmatched: 5. This CDR3 has 12 residues. CDR3 coding DNA: TGCAGCGTCCCGGGACAGGGTAATGGCTACACCTTC. The encoded protein is CSVPGQGNGYTF.

This clonotype showed up just a few times. This chain uses TRBV4-3 with TRBJ1-2; D is undetermined. Trimming removed 4 bases from V and 6 bases from J, with 18 bases in between. Looked up from germline, CDR1 is LGHNA and CDR2 is YSLEER. CDR3 length: 15 amino acids. CDR3 DNA sequence: TGCGCCAGCAGCCTTTTGACGGGCCCCGGGGATGGCTACACCTTC. Residues: CASSLLTGPGDGYTF.

The genes are TRBV7-9 and TRBJ2-1, with D possibly being TRBD2 (5 bases). V was trimmed by 1 base and J by 10 bases, leaving 5 bases between them. This CDR3 region has 11 residues. CDR1 SEHNR and CDR2 FQNEAQ come from the germline V gene (reference sequence). This CDR3 is CASSLGEEQFF. As DNA, the CDR3 is TGTGCCAGCAGCTTAGGGGAGGAGCAGTTCTTC. The whole variable domain, filled in from reference TRBV7-9 and TRBJ2-1, reads DTGVSQNPRHKITKRGQNVTFRCDPISEHNRLYWYRQTLGQGPEFLTYFQNEAQLEKSRLLSDRFSAERPKGSFSTLEIQRTEQGDSAMYLCASSLGEEQFFGPGTRLTVL.

The chain recombines TRBV6-5 with TRBJ2-7; TRBD1 is a possible D gene (6 bases). The CDR3 has 16 amino acids. The V gene lost 0 bases and the J gene lost 1 base, with 13 bases spanning the gap. Looked up from germline, CDR1 is MNHEY and CDR2 is SVGAGI. CDR3 amino acids: CASSYSNREISYEQYF. As DNA, the CDR3 is TGTGCCAGCAGTTACTCGAACAGGGAGATATCCTACGAGCAGTACTTC.

The chain carries TRBV9 and TRBJ2-3; D call uncertain. V lost 0 bases and J 0 bases, leaving 2 bases between the germline ends. CDR1 and CDR2 (germline): SGDLS, YYNGEE. This CDR3 is built from 13 residues. The CDR3 reads CASSVVSTDTQYF. The CDR3 bases are TGTGCCAGCAGCGTAGTTAGCACAGATACGCAGTATTTT.

J is TRBJ1-2 and V is TRBV5-1; maybe TRBD1 (5 bases). Germline V gene data show CDR1 as SGHRS and CDR2 as YFSETQ. The CDR3 has 11 amino acids. V was clipped by 6 bases and J by 6 bases, with 9 bases between them. CDR3 in amino acids: CASTRGDGYTF. CDR3 in DNA: TGCGCCAGCACCCGGGGGGATGGCTACACCTTC.

This sequence joins TRBV27 and TRBJ1-1; 9 nucleotides agree with TRBD1. This CDR3 comprises 16 residues. J gave up 3 bases and V 5 bases, and 10 bases lay outside the gene matches. Looked up from germline, CDR1 is MNHEY and CDR2 is SMNVEV (reference sequence). Here the CDR3 DNA reads TGTGCCAGCAGTCCTAGTCCCGGGACAGGGTACACTGAAGCTTTCTTT. Protein: CASSPSPGTGYTEAFF.

This clonotype turned up a few times. The chain carries TRBV6-2 or TRBV6-3 and TRBJ1-5; unclear D gene. The CDR3 is 17 residues long. Trimming shortened V by 0 bases and J by 0 bases, and 12 bases separated the two germline ends. Germline loops: CDR1 MNHEY, CDR2 SVGEGT. The DNA of the CDR3 is TGTGCCAGCAGTTACTCCCCGGAGTCTACTAGCAATCAGCCCCAGCATTTT. This translates into CASSYSPESTSNQPQHF.

J is TRBJ2-1 and V is TRBV5-1; 8 nucleotides match TRBD2. Germline trimming cut 3 bases from V and 9 bases from J; bases unmatched to any gene: 23. CDR3 length: 19 amino acids. The germline V gene encodes CDR1 SGHRS and CDR2 YFSETQ. CDR3 sequence reads: CASSSPGRSAGVITIEQFF. Here the CDR3 DNA reads TGCGCCAGCAGCTCCCCGGGAAGGTCAGCGGGAGTTATCACAATTGAGCAGTTCTTC.

For this clonotype: A junction boundary mismatches the germline segment, possibly from a read error. The chain couples TRBV4-1 to TRBJ1-6, with 7 nucleotides matching TRBD1. CDR3 length: 17 amino acids. Germline V gene data show CDR1 as MGHRA and CDR2 as YSYEKL. CDR3: CASSQDWYGTENSPLHF. Here the CDR3 DNA reads TGTGCCAGCAGCCAAGATTGGTATGGGACAGAGAATTCACCCCTCCACTTT.

The chain links TRBV9 to TRBJ2-6, with D unclear. The CDR3 covers 16 residues. Germline V gene sequence: CDR1 SGDLS, CDR2 YYNGEE. The V and J ends lost 3 bases and 0 bases respectively, with 10 bases between them. The CDR3, as DNA: TGTGCCAGCAGCGCCCCTGATGGCTCTGGGGCCAACGTCCTGACTTTC. It codes for CASSAPDGSGANVLTF.

This sequence joins TRBV29-1 and TRBJ2-1; 8 nucleotides match TRBD2. In germline, CDR1 is SQVTM, CDR2 ANQGSEA. This CDR3 has 14 amino acids. V gave up 3 bases and J gave up 4 bases; unmatched junction bases: 5. CDR3 loop: CSVELAGHYNEQFF. The CDR3 coding sequence is TGCAGCGTTGAGTTAGCGGGACATTACAATGAGCAGTTCTTC.

V usage is TRBV27 and J usage is TRBJ1-1; tentatively, D is TRBD1 (6 bases). This CDR3 is 15 amino acids long. Germline values: CDR1 MNHEY, CDR2 SMNVEV (reference sequence). V gave up 2 bases and J gave up 5 bases, with 15 bases separating them. The CDR3 protein is CASSLQTGGGTEAFF. The CDR3 DNA follows: TGTGCCAGCAGTTTACAGACAGGCGGAGGGACTGAAGCTTTCTTT.

The chain links TRBV3-1 to TRBJ2-2; no clear D. This CDR3 region has 14 residues. Trimming pared 4 bases from V and 1 base from J, leaving 7 bases between. Germline V gives CDR1 LGHDT, CDR2 YNNKEL (reference sequence). The CDR3 coding sequence is TGTGCCAGCAGCCCCATTCAGAACACCGGGGAGCTGTTTTTT. Residues: CASSPIQNTGELFF.

V is TRBV9 and J is TRBJ2-2; TRBD2 matches at 8 bases. The CDR3 is 19 residues long. J was trimmed by 5 bases and V by 4 bases; bases with no gene match: 19. The germline V gene has CDR1 SGDLS and CDR2 YYNGEE. In DNA form, the CDR3 reads TGTGCCAGCAGCCCAACCATCGTCATCAGCGGGGGAGAAACCGGGGAGCTGTTTTTT. Protein product: CASSPTIVISGGETGELFF. The full variable domain, its missing parts supplied by reference TRBV9 and TRBJ2-2, is DSGVTQTPKHLITATGQRVTLRCSPRSGDLSVYWYQQSLDQGLQFLIQYYNGEERAKGNILERFSAQQFPDLHSELNLSSLELGDSALYFCASSPTIVISGGETGELFFGEGSRLTVL.

This chain connects TRBV19 to TRBJ1-5; no clear D gene. V lost 3 bases, J lost 4 bases, and 10 bases lay in between. Germline V gene sequence: CDR1 LNHDA, CDR2 SQIVND (reference sequence). The CDR3 has 14 amino acids. CDR3 region: CASSMGWANQPQHF. CDR3 DNA: TGTGCCAGTAGTATGGGGTGGGCGAATCAGCCCCAGCATTTT.